The clone carrying this T cell receptor beta chain turned up a few times. Each CDR3 protein gets one entry after TCRdb re-called the 5' RACE reads with MiXCR. The sample yields approximately 30,000 distinct CDR3 sequences, around a quarter seen once. Germline CDR1 SGHRS, CDR2 YFSETQ. This CDR3 region has 13 residues. V was cut by 0 bases and J by 3 bases, with 7 bases left in between. The chain employs TRBV5-1 and TRBJ2-7; the D gene is possibly TRBD2 (5 bases). This TCR derives from a female donor with breast cancer. Sequencing used memory CD4+ T cells sorted from blood. As to subset: memory CD4+ T cells, CD4+CD45RO+CD25-. CDR3 in amino acids: CASSLAGVYEQYF. For the CDR3, the DNA is TGCGCCAGCAGCTTGGCCGGGGTCTACGAGCAGTACTTC.